Each of the 14 T cell receptor beta chains below was sequenced from the same sample in a study of human T cells and chemical hapten exposure. This sample's time point: pre-sensitization, week 0. The treatment denotes: therapeutic diphenylcyclopropenone sensitization with weekly scalp DPC. MiXCR was run by TCRdb on the RACE reads, yielding one entry per CDR3 protein. The sample yields 240,000 or so distinct CDR3 sequences, 7.5% to 9% seen once. This specimen consisted of whole blood, obtained in connection with sensitization to the hapten diphenylcyclopropenone (DPC). The source is a woman aged 40 to 50 with alopecia areata. Some clones in this sample may be carry-over from other donors' samples.

V is TRBV5-1 and J is TRBJ1-2; TRBD1 matches at 7 bases. CDR1 and CDR2 from the germline V gene are SGHRS and YFSETQ. This CDR3 has 14 residues. Germline trimming cut 4 bases from V and 5 bases from J; bases unmatched to any gene: 8. CDR3 sequence: CASSLGQELYGYTF. The CDR3 DNA reads TGCGCCAGCAGCCTTGGACAGGAACTGTATGGCTACACCTTC.

The rearrangement uses TRBV6-5 and TRBJ2-3; TRBD2 aligns across 13 bases. V lost 6 bases and J lost 3; bases outside the gene matches: 6. Germline CDR1 MNHEY, CDR2 SVGAGI. The CDR3 covers 16 residues. CDR3 residues: CASREQLAGGTDTQYF. CDR3 in DNA: TGTGCCAGCAGGGAACAACTAGCGGGAGGGACAGATACGCAGTATTTT.

This clonotype has just a few counts. The gene calls are TRBV3-1 and TRBJ2-2; perhaps TRBD2 as D (6 bases). Trimming shortened V by 8 bases and J by 4 bases, and 14 bases separated the two germline ends. The germline V gene encodes CDR1 LGHDT and CDR2 YNNKEL (reference sequence). This CDR3 comprises 14 residues. The CDR3 DNA is TGTGCCAGCGTCGCCTTAGCGGCCACCGGGGAGCTGTTTTTT. Protein sequence: CASVALAATGELFF. Full variable domain (rest looked up from reference TRBV3-1 and TRBJ2-2): DTAVSQTPKYLVTQMGNDKSIKCEQNLGHDTMYWYKQDSKKFLKIMFSYNNKELIINETVPNRFSPKSPDKAHLNLHINSLELGDSAVYFCASVALAATGELFFGEGSRLTVL.

This clonotype has more than one count but fewer than ten. The chain is built from TRBV28 and TRBJ2-1; a possible D gene is TRBD1 (6 bases). V shed 6 bases and J shed 6 bases, with 18 bases lying between them. From germline, CDR1 is MDHEN and CDR2 SYDVKM. This CDR3 has 15 amino acids. This chain's CDR3 is CASSSGHIRGNEQFF. CDR3 DNA: TGTGCCAGCAGCTCGGGACACATACGGGGCAATGAGCAGTTCTTC.

This clonotype was counted only a few times. V is TRBV6-5 and J is TRBJ2-1; no clear D. CDR3 length: 14 residues. The V gene's germline CDR1 is MNHEY and CDR2 SVGAGI. V lost 5 bases to trimming and J lost 9 bases, with 17 bases between them. CDR3 bases: TGTGCCAGCAGTCTAGGAAGTTGGTCTGCTGAGCAGTTCTTC. The encoded protein is CASSLGSWSAEQFF.

The sample holds a few counts of this clonotype. The chain links TRBV2 to TRBJ2-3; 7 bases are a match to TRBD2. Germline trimming cut 7 bases from V and 1 base from J; bases unmatched to any gene: 11. Germline CDR1 reads SNHLY; CDR2 reads FYNNEI. CDR3 size: 16 residues. CDR3 region: CASTREASGRTDTQYF. For the CDR3, the DNA is TGTGCCAGCACCCGAGAGGCTAGCGGTCGCACAGATACGCAGTATTTT.

This clonotype was detected only once. This could be a read error, since a much larger clone is one nucleotide away. The rearrangement joins TRBV6-2 or TRBV6-3 to TRBJ2-7; no firm D call. Trimming took off 2 bases at V and 1 base at J, with 12 bases between the two ends. Germline V gene data show CDR1 as MNHEY and CDR2 as SVGEGT. The CDR3 is 15 residues long. CDR3 sequence (DNA): TGTGCCAGCAGTTACCACGAGACTGCATCCTACGAGCAGTACTTC. It codes for CASSYHETASYEQYF.

A few counts support this clonotype. J is TRBJ2-3 and V is TRBV29-1; tentatively, D is TRBD2 (5 bases). Trimming removed 8 bases from V and 6 bases from J, with 12 bases in between. The CDR3 spans 11 residues. Germline V gives CDR1 SQVTM, CDR2 ANQGSEA. In DNA, the CDR3 is TGCAGCCCTCTGACTATGGATACGCAGTATTTT. Encoded protein: CSPLTMDTQYF.

The chain is built from TRBV12-3 or TRBV12-4 and TRBJ2-5; TRBD2 might be the D (6 bases). V was shortened by 3 bases and J by 4 bases, with 9 bases between the two germline ends. The CDR3 loop spans 13 amino acids. CDR3 coding DNA: TGTGCCAGCAGTTTTGAGGGAGGAGAGACCCAGTACTTC. Amino acids: CASSFEGGETQYF.

This clonotype was detected a few times. The gene calls are TRBV12-3 or TRBV12-4 and TRBJ1-2; the D is unclear. This CDR3 comprises 15 residues. V lost 1 base and J 1 base, leaving 10 bases between the germline ends. CDR3 sequence reads: CASSLGQLLNYGYTF. The CDR3 DNA reads as TGTGCCAGCAGTTTAGGGCAGCTTCTTAACTATGGCTACACCTTC.

This rearrangement joins TRBV19 to TRBJ1-5; D is uncertain. CDR1 is LNHDA and CDR2 is SQIVND in the germline V gene (reference sequence). This CDR3 has 13 amino acids. The V end lost 9 bases, the J end lost 4 bases, and 13 bases lay between the germline ends. The DNA of the CDR3 is TGTGCCAGCAGTGACGGTTTTAATCAGCCCCAGCATTTT. Protein sequence: CASSDGFNQPQHF.

Only a few counts were recorded for this clonotype. This chain connects TRBV5-1 to TRBJ2-3; D gene unclear. Germline V lookup: CDR1 SGHRS, CDR2 YFSETQ. The ends were cut back, 0 bases at V and 2 bases at J, with 10 bases in the middle. The CDR3 has 15 amino acids. The CDR3 reads CASSLGPGLTDTQYF. The CDR3 DNA sequence: TGCGCCAGCAGCTTGGGGCCGGGCCTCACAGATACGCAGTATTTT.

The rearrangement joins TRBV5-4 to TRBJ2-3; the match to TRBD1 covers 7 bases. Per the germline V gene, CDR1 is SGHNT and CDR2 is YYREEE (reference sequence). V lost 3 bases and J lost 3; bases outside the gene matches: 7. The CDR3 runs to 15 residues. In DNA, the CDR3 is TGTGCCAGCAGCTCGACAGGGACAAGGACAGATACGCAGTATTTT. Its translation is CASSSTGTRTDTQYF.

The gene calls are TRBV27 and TRBJ1-6; D not certain. The CDR3 loop spans 15 amino acids. Per germline, CDR1 MNHEY and CDR2 SMNVEV (reference sequence). V lost 3 bases and J lost 3, with 9 bases in between. CDR3 loop: CASSFGSGYNSPLHF. The DNA of the CDR3 is TGTGCCAGCAGTTTTGGATCGGGCTATAATTCACCCCTCCACTTT.